A single sample is the source of the 22 T cell receptor beta chains below, sequenced in a study of OX40 agonist ivuxolimab in advanced cancers. The method was immunoSEQ multiplex PCR; TCRdb's version includes in-frame clones alone and lacks a portion of them. The sample records fewer than 100,000 clones, roughly nine tenths being singletons. The source was CD4+ or CD8+ T cells sorted from blood, collected in a trial of the OX40 agonist ivuxolimab. The receptors were gathered from an adult with an advanced solid tumor such as melanoma, head and neck, liver or kidney cancer.

For this clone: The junction departs from germline at one end; a sequencing error may be responsible. This chain uses TRBV7-9 with TRBJ2-3; tentatively, D is TRBD2 (6 bases). Germline CDR1 SEHNR, CDR2 FQNEAQ (reference sequence). This CDR3 region has 14 residues. The CDR3 nucleotides read TGTGCCAGCAGCGTAGCGGCTATAACAGATACGCAGTATTTT. Amino acids: CASSVAAITDTQYF.

CDR3 region: CASSVNRDRDWSSNQPQHF. CDR3 DNA: TGTGCCAGCAGCGTAAACCGGGACAGGGATTGGAGTAGCAATCAGCCCCAGCATTTT. The J gene is TRBJ1-5, the V gene TRBV9, with 9 positions matching TRBD1. Germline CDR1 and CDR2: SGDLS and YYNGEE. J lost 0 bases, V lost 1 base, and 11 bases had no gene match. The CDR3 sequence is 19 residues long.

The V call is TRBV13, the J call TRBJ2-7; 7 nucleotides agree with TRBD1. Germline trimming cut 5 bases from V and 6 bases from J; bases unmatched to any gene: 16. The CDR3 has 16 residues. The germline V gene has CDR1 PRHDT and CDR2 FYEKMQ (reference sequence). CDR3 DNA: TGTGCCAGCAGCCCCGCCCGGACAGGCAGGTGGGCCGAGCAGTACTTC. Encoded protein: CASSPARTGRWAEQYF.

This clone was observed once. V gene TRBV27 combines with J gene TRBJ2-2; 11 nucleotides match TRBD1. V lost 3 bases and J lost 3; bases outside the gene matches: 6. The CDR3 extends over 17 amino acids. The germline CDR1 and CDR2 sequences are MNHEY and SMNVEV (reference sequence). The CDR3 bases are TGTGCCAGCAGTTTCCCGGGACAGGGGGTCGACACCGGGGAGCTGTTTTTT. Its translation: CASSFPGQGVDTGELFF.

The chain has TRBV6-6 and TRBJ2-7; possible D gene TRBD1, 6 bases. This CDR3 has 16 residues. CDR1 MNHNY and CDR2 SVGAGI come from the germline V gene (reference sequence). V shed 0 bases and J shed 6 bases, with 18 bases lying between them. The CDR3 coding sequence is TGTGCCAGCAGTTACTCTTCGTATGACAGGTTGGGCGAGCAGTACTTC. This translates into CASSYSSYDRLGEQYF.

The rearrangement uses TRBV9 and TRBJ1-1, with 12 bases identical to TRBD1. The junction had 5 bases not matched to a gene; V was cut back by 3 bases and J by 5 bases. CDR1 is SGDLS, CDR2 YYNGEE, per germline. The CDR3 length is 15 residues. CDR3: CASSATGQGATEAFF. For the CDR3, the DNA is TGTGCCAGCAGCGCTACGGGACAGGGGGCAACTGAAGCTTTCTTT.

J is TRBJ2-5 and V is TRBV18; 10 nucleotides align to TRBD1. Germline V gene lookup returns CDR1 KGHSH and CDR2 LQKENI. The CDR3 runs 13 residues. V shed 5 bases and J 11 bases; nucleotides not matched to a gene: 8. CDR3 loop: CASSTDRGLEQYF. The CDR3 DNA is TGTGCCAGCTCAACAGACAGGGGGCTTGAGCAGTACTTC.

This clone has just a few counts. This chain links TRBV7-2 with TRBJ2-1; weak D call: TRBD2 (5 bases). The CDR3 is 13 residues long. The germline V gene has CDR1 SGHTA and CDR2 FQGNSA. With 2 bases removed from V and 6 bases from J, the gap between germline ends came to 8 bases. CDR3 loop: CASSLSRGNEQFF. The CDR3 DNA is TGTGCCAGCAGCTTATCTCGGGGCAATGAGCAGTTCTTC.

The CDR3 reads CASSLEAIGYGYTF. CDR3 nucleotide sequence: TGTGCCAGCAGCTTAGAGGCAATAGGGTATGGCTACACCTTC. The chain recombines TRBV7-2 with TRBJ1-2, with unresolved D. Germline V gene lookup returns CDR1 SGHTA and CDR2 FQGNSA. The CDR3 contains 14 residues. Trimming cost V 1 base and J 5 bases, with 11 bases left between them.

The rearrangement joins TRBV30 to TRBJ2-7; D gene ambiguous. CDR1 GTSNPN and CDR2 SVGIG come from the germline V gene (reference sequence). The CDR3 extends over 17 amino acids. V was trimmed by 3 bases and J by 4 bases, leaving 25 bases between them. CDR3 residues: CAWRPESVFRAEYEQYF. The CDR3 coding sequence is TGTGCCTGGAGGCCGGAATCCGTATTCCGTGCCGAATACGAGCAGTACTTC. The full variable domain, rest sourced from reference TRBV30 and TRBJ2-7, is SQTIHQWPATLVQPVGSPLSLECTVEGTSNPNLYWYRQAAGRGLQLLFYSVGIGQISSEVPQNLSASRPQDRQFILSSKKLLLSDSGFYLCAWRPESVFRAEYEQYFGPGTRLTVT.

The genes are TRBV27 and TRBJ1-3; no clear D. Per the germline V gene, CDR1 is MNHEY and CDR2 is SMNVEV (reference sequence). The CDR3 spans 15 residues. Between the trimmed V and J ends, which lost 4 bases and 0 bases, there was a span of 10 bases. The CDR3 DNA follows: TGTGCCAGCAGTTGGAACTACAACTCTGGAAACACCATATATTTT. Its translation is CASSWNYNSGNTIYF.

The gene calls are TRBV19 and TRBJ2-3; 7 positions agree with TRBD2. Germline CDR1 and CDR2: LNHDA and SQIVND (reference sequence). This CDR3 region has 15 residues. V was clipped by 2 bases and J by 6 bases; unmatched bases: 8. This CDR3 is CASSILADLDDTQYF. The DNA of the CDR3 is TGTGCCAGTAGTATACTAGCGGACCTTGATGATACGCAGTATTTT.

The chain uses TRBV7-3 and TRBJ1-1, with 8 bases that match TRBD1. The V segment lost 1 base and the J segment 9 bases; nucleotides outside the gene matches: 4. Germline CDR1 SGHTA, CDR2 FQGTGA. The CDR3 runs 13 residues. The CDR3 DNA reads as TGTGCCAGCAGCTTAATGGGGGACAGGCAAGCTTTCTTT. As protein: CASSLMGDRQAFF.

This chain connects TRBV5-4 to TRBJ2-7; D is ambiguous. The CDR3 runs 12 residues. V gave up 4 bases and J gave up 1 base, with 6 bases separating them. Germline V gene data show CDR1 as SGHNT and CDR2 as YYREEE (reference sequence). CDR3 in amino acids: CASSGDSYEQYF. In DNA form, the CDR3 reads TGTGCCAGCAGCGGGGATTCCTACGAGCAGTACTTC.

The chain is built from TRBV7-9 and TRBJ2-5; D call uncertain. With 5 bases removed from V and 0 bases from J, the gap between germline ends came to 10 bases. The length of the CDR3 is 14 residues. Germline CDR1 and CDR2: SEHNR and FQNEAQ (reference sequence). Written as DNA, the CDR3 is TGTGCCAGCAGCCAGGACCGACACCAAGAGACCCAGTACTTC. It specifies CASSQDRHQETQYF.

The CDR3, as DNA: TGTGCCAGCAGCTTTAGGTGGGACGAGCAGTACTTC. Translation: CASSFRWDEQYF. The rearrangement uses TRBV5-6 and TRBJ2-7; no definite D call. This CDR3 has 12 residues. V was clipped by 2 bases and J by 5 bases, with 8 bases between them. Per germline, CDR1 SGHDT and CDR2 YYEEEE.

This clone was seen a single time. V and J are TRBV10-2 and TRBJ1-3; 7 bases are shared with TRBD1. There are 14 residues in the CDR3. The germline V gene encodes CDR1 WSHSY and CDR2 SAAADI. The V gene end was trimmed by 2 bases and the J gene end by 2 bases; junction bases not matched to a gene: 0. As DNA, the CDR3 is TGCGCCAGCAGTGAGCAGGGGGCTGGAAACACCATATATTTT. It specifies CASSEQGAGNTIYF.

The V gene is TRBV6-5, the J gene TRBJ2-5; D is undetermined. The end of the DNA fits TRBJ2-7 better, so the J call may be wrong. Per the germline V gene, CDR1 is MNHEY and CDR2 is SVGAGI. The CDR3 totals 13 residues. In nucleotides, the CDR3 is TGTGCCAGCAGTCTCCTGGGGAACCACGAGCAGTACTTC. Amino acids: CASSLLGNHEQYF.

The chain couples TRBV18 to TRBJ2-1; D might be TRBD1 (5 bases). Germline CDR1 reads KGHSH; CDR2 reads LQKENI. Between the trimmed V and J ends, which lost 3 bases and 0 bases, there was a span of 9 bases. CDR3 length: 15 amino acids. The CDR3 DNA reads as TGTGCCAGCTCACCCGGACATCTCTCCTACAATGAGCAGTTCTTC. This translates into CASSPGHLSYNEQFF.

The rearrangement links TRBV7-8 to TRBJ2-2; D unclear. Between the trimmed V and J ends, which lost 5 bases and 3 bases, there was a span of 16 bases. Germline V lookup: CDR1 SGHVS, CDR2 FQNEAQ. CDR3 length equals 16 residues. CDR3 loop: CASSAPLGKDTGELFF. CDR3 nucleotide sequence: TGTGCCAGCAGCGCTCCCTTGGGGAAAGACACCGGGGAGCTGTTTTTT.

J is TRBJ2-5 and V is TRBV5-4; D not resolved. V lost 5 bases, J lost 5 bases, and 13 bases lay in between. The CDR3 runs 13 residues. Germline V gene lookup returns CDR1 SGHNT and CDR2 YYREEE (reference sequence). CDR3 nucleotide sequence: TGTGCCAGCAGGGACCCACTTGCGGAGACCCAGTACTTC. Translating gives CASRDPLAETQYF.

The chain recombines TRBV30 with TRBJ2-1; D is unclear. The CDR3 contains 13 residues. The V end lost 3 bases, the J end lost 4 bases, and 10 bases lay between the germline ends. Germline V gene data show CDR1 as GTSNPN and CDR2 as SVGIG (reference sequence). CDR3 bases: TGTGCCTGGAGAAGGCTAGGGTACAATGAGCAGTTCTTC. Its translation is CAWRRLGYNEQFF.